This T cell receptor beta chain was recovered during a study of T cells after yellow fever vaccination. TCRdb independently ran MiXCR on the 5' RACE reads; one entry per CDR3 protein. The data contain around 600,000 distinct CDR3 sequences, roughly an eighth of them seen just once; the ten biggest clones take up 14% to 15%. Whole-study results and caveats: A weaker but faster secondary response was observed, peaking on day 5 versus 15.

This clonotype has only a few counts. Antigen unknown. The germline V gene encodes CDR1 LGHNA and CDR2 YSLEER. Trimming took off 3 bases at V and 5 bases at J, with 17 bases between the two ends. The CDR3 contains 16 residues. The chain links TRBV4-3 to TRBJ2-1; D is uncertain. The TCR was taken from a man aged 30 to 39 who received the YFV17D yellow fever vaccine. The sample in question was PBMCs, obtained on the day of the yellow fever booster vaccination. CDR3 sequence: CASSQVYSDRHNEQFF. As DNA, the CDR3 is TGCGCCAGCAGCCAGGTATACTCCGATCGTCACAATGAGCAGTTCTTC.